These T cell receptor beta chains were read from a single sample in a study of blood T cell repertoires in COVID-19. TCRdb's table, derived via immunoSEQ multiplex PCR, lists solely in-frame clones and lacks some. The repertoire holds approximately 140,000 clones, with about 90% as singletons. Sequencing input: peripheral blood. Receptors were obtained from an older woman with active or convalescent COVID-19. Each CDR3 is given with its conserved first and last residue. A D gene is named only where the DNA matches it firmly. Only some rows state a clone size, as once, few, many or a class for expanded clones.

d_call	v_call	j_call	clone_size	cdr3_aa	cdr3_nt
.	TRBV13	TRBJ1-2	.	CASSPRTVSSYGYTF	TGTGCCAGCAGCCCCCGGACAGTGAGCAGCTATGGCTACACCTTC
TRBD2	TRBV10-3	TRBJ2-2	once	CAISESQRGGLDTGELFF	TGTGCCATCAGTGAGTCTCAGCGGGGGGGCCTGGACACCGGGGAGCTGTTTTTT
.	TRBV5-8	TRBJ2-3	.	CASSLGQDTDTQYF	TGTGCCAGCAGCTTGGGACAGGACACAGATACGCAGTATTTT
.	TRBV18	TRBJ1-6	.	CASSPPADYNSPLHF	TGTGCCAGCTCACCACCGGCAGATTATAATTCACCCCTCCACTTT
.	TRBV10-3	TRBJ1-1	.	CAISPGGEGNTEAFF	TGTGCCATCAGCCCAGGCGGGGAGGGGAACACTGAAGCTTTCTTT
.	TRBV6-1	TRBJ1-3	.	CASSDIQGVNTIYF	TGTGCCAGCAGTGACATACAGGGTGTGAACACCATATATTTT
.	TRBV10-3	TRBJ1-1	.	CAIRSGTQGRTEAFF	TGTGCCATCAGGAGCGGGACCCAGGGACGGACTGAAGCTTTCTTT
TRBD1	TRBV10-3	TRBJ2-5	.	CAIRPPGGETQYF	TGTGCCATCAGGCCCCCAGGGGGAGAGACCCAGTACTTC
TRBD1	TRBV5-1	TRBJ1-2	.	CASSLATGDGYTF	TGCGCCAGCAGCTTGGCCACAGGGGATGGCTACACCTTC
.	TRBV6-6	TRBJ1-3	.	CASSYLSSGNTIYF	TGTGCCAGCAGTTACCTAAGCTCTGGAAACACCATATATTTT
TRBD2	TRBV5-1	TRBJ2-3	.	CASSQTGPSGASDTQYF	TGCGCCAGCAGCCAAACCGGGCCTAGCGGGGCCTCGGATACGCAGTATTTT
TRBD1	TRBV6-5	TRBJ1-5	.	CASRRTGGSNQPQHF	TGTGCCAGCAGAAGGACAGGTGGTAGCAATCAGCCCCAGCATTTT
.	TRBV10-3	TRBJ1-2	once	CAISDGSGYTF	TGTGCCATCAGTGATGGGAGTGGCTACACCTTC
.	TRBV5-1	TRBJ2-7	.	CASSFGQPNSYEQYF	TGCGCCAGCAGCTTCGGACAGCCAAACTCCTACGAGCAGTACTTC
TRBD2	TRBV9	TRBJ2-3	once	CASSVAGADTQYF	TGTGCCAGCAGCGTTGCGGGGGCAGATACGCAGTATTTT
TRBD1	TRBV7-2	TRBJ1-5	.	CASSYRSGTGGLDRPQHF	TGTGCCAGCAGTTATCGATCCGGGACAGGAGGCTTGGATCGGCCCCAGCATTTT
.	TRBV5-8	TRBJ1-2	.	CASSLGMDGIPRNYGYTF	TGTGCCAGCAGCTTGGGTATGGACGGGATCCCGAGGAACTATGGCTACACCTTC
TRBD2	TRBV6-5	TRBJ2-7	.	CASSYDKAGGSVEQYF	TGTGCCAGCAGTTACGATAAGGCGGGGGGCTCCGTCGAGCAGTACTTC
TRBD1	TRBV25-1	TRBJ1-2	.	CASSVQGAGGYTF	TGTGCCAGCAGTGTACAGGGGGCGGGAGGCTACACCTTC
.	TRBV6-5	TRBJ1-1	.	CASKRDLGNTEAFF	TGTGCCAGCAAGAGGGATTTGGGTAACACTGAAGCTTTCTTT
TRBD1	TRBV25-1	TRBJ1-2	.	CASSEGTGGVYGYTF	TGTGCCAGCAGTGAAGGGACAGGGGGCGTCTATGGCTACACCTTC
.	TRBV2	TRBJ2-5	once	CASSGLAEETQYF	TGTGCCAGCAGCGGACTCGCCGAAGAGACCCAGTACTTC
TRBD2	TRBV10-1	TRBJ2-3	.	CASSDGTSQADTQYF	TGCGCCAGCAGTGACGGGACTAGCCAGGCGGATACGCAGTATTTT
TRBD1	TRBV11-3	TRBJ2-3	.	CASSAGQGATDTQYF	TGTGCCAGCAGCGCGGGACAGGGGGCAACAGATACGCAGTATTTT
.	TRBV5-8	TRBJ1-2	.	CASSHAQTYGYTF	TGTGCCAGCAGTCATGCACAGACCTATGGCTACACCTTC
.	TRBV11-2	TRBJ1-2	.	CASSRQADYGYTF	TGTGCCAGCAGTCGACAGGCCGACTATGGCTACACCTTC
.	TRBV7-2	TRBJ1-6	few	CASSLAGGVAPNSPLHF	TGTGCCAGCAGCTTAGCGGGGGGGGTGGCGCCGAATTCACCCCTCCACTTT
TRBD2	TRBV4-1	TRBJ2-5	.	CASSQDMSGGTREETQYF	TGCGCCAGCAGCCAAGATATGAGCGGGGGGACCCGCGAAGAGACCCAGTACTTC
.	TRBV25-1	TRBJ1-3	.	CASSGTGGNTIYF	TGTGCCAGCAGTGGCACAGGGGGAAACACCATATATTTT
TRBD2	TRBV6-5	TRBJ2-1	.	CASSPGLAKNEQFF	TGTGCCAGCAGTCCGGGACTAGCTAAGAATGAGCAGTTCTTC
.	TRBV6-1	TRBJ2-7	.	CASSEQGGRWYEQYF	TGTGCCAGCAGTGAACAGGGGGGAAGATGGTACGAGCAGTACTTC
.	TRBV4-1	TRBJ1-2	.	CASSQEASTPNYGYTF	TGCGCCAGCAGCCAAGAGGCCAGTACCCCTAACTATGGCTACACCTTC
.	TRBV3-1/TRBV3-2	TRBJ2-5	.	CASSPGRGDSETQYF	TGTGCCAGCAGCCCAGGGAGAGGGGACTCCGAGACCCAGTACTTC
.	TRBV4-3	TRBJ2-1	once	CASSNPGGLEQFF	TGCGCCAGCAGCAACCCGGGGGGCCTTGAGCAGTTCTTC
.	TRBV19	TRBJ2-1	.	CASSPNHMGADEQFF	TGTGCCAGTAGCCCAAATCATATGGGGGCAGATGAGCAGTTCTTC
.	TRBV19	TRBJ1-1	.	CASSSGQSMNTEAFF	TGTGCCAGTAGTTCGGGACAATCCATGAACACTGAAGCTTTCTTT
TRBD1	TRBV6-5	TRBJ1-2	many	CASSYSTGSGASGYTF	TGTGCCAGCAGTTACTCGACAGGGTCGGGGGCTAGTGGCTACACCTTC
TRBD1	TRBV18	TRBJ1-4	.	CASSPLDRGFGGRTNEKLFF	TGTGCCAGCTCACCGCTGGACAGGGGATTTGGAGGGAGAACTAATGAAAAACTGTTTTTT
.	TRBV7-2	TRBJ2-7	once	CASSLVPGYEQYF	TGTGCCAGCAGCTTAGTTCCGGGCTACGAGCAGTACTTC
.	TRBV10-2	TRBJ2-7	.	CATRYSSYEQYF	TGCGCCACTCGGTACAGCTCCTACGAGCAGTACTTC
.	TRBV4-3	TRBJ2-1	.	CASSQDFEGDNEQFF	TGCGCCAGCAGCCAAGATTTTGAGGGGGACAATGAGCAGTTCTTC
.	TRBV19	TRBJ2-3	.	CASRPDRGTDTQYF	TGTGCCAGTAGGCCGGACAGAGGCACAGATACGCAGTATTTT
TRBD2	TRBV19	TRBJ2-2	.	CASTTTSGGARNTGELFF	TGTGCCAGTACCACGACTAGCGGGGGGGCGAGGAACACCGGGGAGCTGTTTTTT
.	TRBV4-1	TRBJ1-5	.	CASSQGTANQPQHF	TGCGCCAGCAGCCAAGGGACAGCCAATCAGCCCCAGCATTTT
.	TRBV6-2/TRBV6-3	TRBJ1-1	.	CASSRVPGSLLGTEAFF	TGTGCCAGCAGCCGGGTACCGGGTTCCTTGCTGGGCACTGAAGCTTTCTTT
.	TRBV11-3	TRBJ2-7	.	CASSLTRSYEQYF	TGTGCCAGCAGCTTAACGCGGAGCTACGAGCAGTACTTC
.	TRBV6-5	TRBJ1-6	once	CASNYVANSPLHF	TGTGCCAGCAACTACGTGGCAAATTCACCCCTCCACTTT
.	TRBV7-6	TRBJ2-7	.	CASSLLASSYEQYF	TGTGCCAGCAGCTTGCTGGCCAGCTCCTACGAGCAGTACTTC
TRBD1	TRBV7-9	TRBJ1-2	.	CASSLVQGGLDGYTF	TGTGCCAGCAGCTTAGTTCAAGGGGGCTTGGATGGCTACACCTTC
.	TRBV3-1/TRBV3-2	TRBJ2-7	.	CASSHSQGGKIEQYF	TGTGCCAGCAGCCATTCTCAGGGGGGAAAGATCGAGCAGTACTTC
.	TRBV29-1	TRBJ2-3	.	CSVDRGTDTQYF	TGCAGCGTTGATCGGGGTACAGATACGCAGTATTTT
.	TRBV7-9	TRBJ2-3	.	CASSLLESTDTQYF	TGTGCCAGCAGCTTATTGGAGAGCACAGATACGCAGTATTTT
TRBD1	TRBV29-1	TRBJ2-4	.	CSVDDRVKNIQYF	TGCAGCGTCGATGACAGGGTCAAAAACATTCAGTACTTC